This T cell receptor (beta chain) was observed in a study of T cells expressing NK-cell markers. Study context: Each TCR beta repertoire originated in sorted T cells that were CD3+CD56+NKG2C+, CD3+CD56+NKG2C- or CD3+CD56-NKG2C+. Eight donors were sequenced, of whom seven were HCMV-seropositive, while the remaining one was HCMV-seronegative. The study, taken as a whole, reports: One observes that, in a few donors, these clonotypes were also the leading ones within the CD3+CD56-NKG2C+ fraction.

CDR1 is MNHEY and CDR2 is SVGAGI in the germline V gene. CDR3 size: 18 residues. Comment on this clonotype: Its antigen remains unknown.

5'RACE template switching with UMIs produced the TCR beta cDNA. Reanalyzing the 5' RACE reads, TCRdb keeps one entry per CDR3 protein, without DNA. Its listing shows about 430,000 distinct CDR3 sequences. Sequences were obtained from blood T cells: a sorted CD56 or NKG2C T cell subset, CD4+ or CD8+ T cells, or bulk PBMC T cells (not recorded which). V gene TRBV6-5 combines with J gene TRBJ1-1; TCRdb calls TRBD1, which cannot be checked without DNA. The clonotype originates from a woman aged 50 to 60 in good health. CDR3 protein: CASSYSRGAGSGNTEAFF.